The clone carrying this TCR beta chain occurred many times. The sample comes from a study of T cells in Graves' hyperthyroidism and ophthalmopathy. Study background: Blood was drawn when the patient was first diagnosed and still untreated.

Regions amplified from RNA transcripts were the TCR beta CDR3 regions. TCR CDR3 regions were first amplified by RT-PCR with HTBI primers. TCRdb re-called the multiplex PCR reads through MiXCR, storing one row per CDR3 protein. The sample has around 340,000 distinct CDR3 sequences, over 20% seen once. The germline V gene has CDR1 DFQATT and CDR2 SNEGSKA (reference sequence). Losses at the gene ends were 5 bases for V and 2 bases for J; bases not matched to a gene: 6. The CDR3 sequence is 15 residues long. Calling Graves' hyperthyroidism stable meant ophthalmopathy did not progress within 18 months. The clonotype originates from a woman aged 45-60 years with Graves' hyperthyroidism. The specimen sequenced was blood. The rearrangement uses TRBV20-1 and TRBJ2-1; 10 positions match TRBD2. The CDR3 DNA is TGCAGTGCTTACCCTACTAGCGGGACCTACAATGAGCAGTTCTTC. This encodes CSAYPTSGTYNEQFF.